This TCR beta chain appears in the sequencing data of a study of T cells in Graves' hyperthyroidism and ophthalmopathy (dated by TCRdb to about 2019). A note on the overall study: Peripheral blood was collected at initial diagnosis, before any treatment. To identify TCR V-J signatures that set the groups apart, the researchers used a discovery cohort of roughly 100 patients, made up of around 42 with Graves' ophthalmopathy and some 58 with stable Graves' hyperthyroidism. In several Graves' hyperthyroidism patients, the study also compared T-cell repertoires from thyroid tissue with T-cell repertoires from blood. After sampling, hyperthyroidism patients received methimazole starting at 30 mg daily, and ophthalmopathy patients received high-dose intravenous methylprednisolone. Whether ophthalmopathy could be predicted prospectively was tested in an independent validation cohort made up of fewer than 20 hyperthyroidism patients plus 17 patients who later progressed to ophthalmopathy. The approximately 100 discovery patients were divided at random into training and test sets in a 7:3 ratio. The paper reports TCR Vbeta CDR3 sequencing of roughly 140 peripheral blood samples: 43 ophthalmopathy, about 75 hyperthyroidism and roughly 17 progressor patients. On the study overall, not on this receptor specifically: No statistical method was used to fix the sample size in advance, and group allocation was not hidden from the investigators. Blood samples also contained most of the expanded thyroid clonotypes (frequency above 0.001), which suggests that blood repertoires may reflect thyroid immune responses. During validation, the model predicted progression to ophthalmopathy a median of roughly six months ahead of onset, with around 70% sensitivity and 72% to 80% specificity. A 13 V-J signature model separated ophthalmopathy from stable hyperthyroidism, with around 88% sensitivity and about 81% specificity in cross-validation and 80%/75% in testing.

Amplification of TCR beta CDR3 regions was carried out from RNA transcripts. The TCR CDR3 was subjected to a first round of RT-PCR using the HTBI primer set and the Qiagen OneStep RT-PCR kit. The libraries were constructed in a second round of multiplex PCR and then size-selected and purified. Libraries were sequenced paired-end with 100 bp reads on an Illumina HiSeq2000. On the study's bioinformatics: SOAPnuke was used to process the raw data, with reads discarded if the reads contained adapters or uncalled bases, had a mean Phred below 15, or lacked an exact constant-primer or identifier match. COPE v1.2.5 was used to merge the high-quality paired reads, and each unique nucleotide sequence was defined as a clonotype. Clonotypes were aligned to IMGT TRBV, TRBD and TRBJ reference segments using MiTCR v1.1. Analysis was restricted to V-J combinations with a frequency above 0.0001, which covered over 98% of repertoires. A TCS score was defined as the ratio of F50 (clonal expansion) to E x V (chaos), with BLOSUM62-based TCRdist applied between CDR3 peptides within each V-J. Welch's t-statistics and random forest reduced several hundred V-J features to 13, which were used in a naive Bayes classifier (R e1071). TCRdb's own reprocessing of the public reads used fastp at Q25 and MiXCR and kept productive beta chains. Rows with one shared CDR3 protein collapse into an entry with the most common genes and DNA. TCRdb, not the original authors, processed these V and J calls. This sample holds 490,000 or so distinct CDR3 sequences; approximately 22% were observed only once. Together, the top ten hold under 55% of the sample.

Moderately to severely active disease, a Clinical Activity Score of at least 3, a NOSPECS grade of at least 4, and a duration under 3 months were present in ophthalmopathy patients. Exclusion was applied to patients with uncontrolled infections, other autoimmune diseases, pregnancy or lactation. Diagnoses relied on clinical symptoms, serum thyroxine and TRAb, thyroid ultrasound and orbital computed tomography. Ficoll-Paque density gradient centrifugation was used to isolate PBMCs from about 10 ml of fresh peripheral blood. Total RNA was extracted with Trizol reagent, and quality was checked on an Agilent 2100 Bioanalyzer. After removal of 6 bases from V and 2 bases from J, the junction retains 7 bases not matched to a gene. Taken from the germline V gene, the CDR1 and CDR2 loops are LGHNA and YNFKEQ. The CDR3 sequence holds 16 residues, the cysteine and phenylalanine included. Only CDR3 DNA is held: 48 bases, read in frame from base 1.

On this clonotype: Its antigen remains undetermined. Per-nucleotide qualities are absent, and no much larger clonotype sits a single base away.

Here the chain combines TRBV4-2 and TRBJ2-3, and TRBD2 aligns with 11 junction nucleotides. This TCR was sampled from an older woman with Graves' ophthalmopathy. Source material: blood. The sequenced DNA: TGTGCCAGCAGTCAGACTAGCGGGACTAACACAGATACGCAGTATTTT. Its protein is CASSQTSGTNTDTQYF.